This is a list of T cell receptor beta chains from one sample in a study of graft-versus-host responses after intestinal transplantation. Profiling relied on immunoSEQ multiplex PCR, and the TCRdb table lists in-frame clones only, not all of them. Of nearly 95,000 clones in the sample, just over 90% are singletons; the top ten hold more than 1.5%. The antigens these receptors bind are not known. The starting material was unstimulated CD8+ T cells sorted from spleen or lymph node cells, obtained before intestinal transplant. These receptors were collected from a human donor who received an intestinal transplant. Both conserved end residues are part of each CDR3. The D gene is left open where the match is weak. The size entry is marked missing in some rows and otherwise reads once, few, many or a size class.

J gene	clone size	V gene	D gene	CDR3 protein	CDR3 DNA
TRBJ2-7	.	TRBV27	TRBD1	CASRAGTGGSYEQYF	TGTGCCAGCAGAGCCGGGACAGGGGGTTCCTACGAGCAGTACTTC
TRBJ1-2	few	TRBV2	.	CASILGTGIDGYTF	TGTGCCAGCATCTTGGGAACCGGGATTGATGGCTACACCTTC
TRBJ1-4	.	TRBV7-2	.	CASSSNGGGVGEKLFF	TGTGCCAGCAGCTCCAACGGTGGGGGGGTAGGAGAAAAACTGTTTTTT
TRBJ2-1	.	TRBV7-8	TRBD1	CASSFRQGPPYNEQFF	TGTGCCAGCAGCTTCAGACAGGGACCCCCCTACAATGAGCAGTTCTTC
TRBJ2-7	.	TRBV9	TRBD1	CASSVATGGTEQYF	TGTGCCAGCAGCGTAGCGACAGGGGGGACCGAGCAGTACTTC
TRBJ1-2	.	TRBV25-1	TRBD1	CASSGGTGKDYGYTF	TGTGCCAGCAGTGGGGGGACAGGGAAGGACTATGGCTACACCTTC
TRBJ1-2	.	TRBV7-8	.	CASSLRARGSNYGYTF	TGTGCCAGCAGCTTAAGGGCAAGGGGCTCTAACTATGGCTACACCTTC
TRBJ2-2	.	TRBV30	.	CAWSGATGELFF	TGTGCCTGGAGTGGGGCTACCGGGGAGCTGTTTTTT
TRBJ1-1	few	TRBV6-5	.	CASSYSVGGLEAFF	TGTGCCAGCAGTTACAGCGTGGGGGGACTTGAAGCTTTCTTT
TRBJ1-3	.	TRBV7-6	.	CASSSTGDSGNTIYF	TGTGCCAGCAGCTCTACCGGGGACTCTGGAAACACCATATATTTT
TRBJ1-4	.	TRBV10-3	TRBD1	CASGTGVEKLFF	TGTGCCAGCGGGACAGGGGTCGAAAAACTGTTTTTT
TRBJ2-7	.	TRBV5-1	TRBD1	CASSLVTGTPYEQYF	TGCGCCAGCAGCTTGGTGACAGGGACCCCCTACGAGCAGTACTTC
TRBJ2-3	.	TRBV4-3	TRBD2	CASSQDGGSGGTDTQYF	TGCGCCAGCAGCCAAGACGGGGGTAGCGGGGGCACAGATACGCAGTATTTT
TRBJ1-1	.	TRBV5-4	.	CASSFEQGDMNTEAFF	TGTGCCAGCAGCTTTGAACAGGGAGACATGAACACTGAAGCTTTCTTT
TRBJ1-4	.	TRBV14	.	CASSQDYPVTTNEKLFF	TGTGCCAGCAGCCAAGATTACCCGGTCACAACTAATGAAAAACTGTTTTTT
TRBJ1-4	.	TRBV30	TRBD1	CAWTLRTGAEKLFF	TGTGCCTGGACGTTACGGACAGGGGCTGAAAAACTGTTTTTT
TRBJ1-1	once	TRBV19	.	CASSIFRNTEAFF	TGTGCCAGTAGTATTTTCCGTAACACTGAAGCTTTCTTT
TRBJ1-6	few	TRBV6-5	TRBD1	CASSYGTGGSPLHF	TGTGCCAGCAGTTATGGGACAGGGGGTTCACCCCTCCACTTT
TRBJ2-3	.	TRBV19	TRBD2	CASSPLSTGTIITDTQYF	TGTGCCAGTAGCCCGCTTTCAACCGGGACTATAATCACAGATACGCAGTATTTT
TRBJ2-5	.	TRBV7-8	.	CASSLFKGGETQYF	TGTGCCAGCAGCTTATTCAAGGGGGGGGAGACCCAGTACTTC
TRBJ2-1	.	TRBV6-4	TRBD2	CASSDLFPGGSYNEQFF	TGTGCCAGCAGTGACCTCTTTCCGGGGGGGTCCTACAATGAGCAGTTCTTC
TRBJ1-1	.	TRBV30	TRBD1	CAWSPPGGNTEAFF	TGTGCCTGGAGTCCCCCAGGGGGGAACACTGAAGCTTTCTTT
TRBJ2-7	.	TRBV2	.	CASSEGIPYEQYF	TGTGCCAGCAGTGAGGGCATACCCTACGAGCAGTACTTC
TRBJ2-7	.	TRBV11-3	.	CASSPEGGTSYEQYF	TGTGCCAGCAGCCCGGAGGGGGGGACTTCCTACGAGCAGTACTTC
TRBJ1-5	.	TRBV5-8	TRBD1	CASSLGGQGIPGNQPQHF	TGTGCCAGCAGCTTGGGGGGACAGGGTATCCCTGGCAATCAGCCCCAGCATTTT
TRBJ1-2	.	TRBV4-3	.	CASSQDKGGGYGYTF	TGCGCCAGCAGCCAAGATAAGGGCGGGGGCTATGGCTACACCTTC
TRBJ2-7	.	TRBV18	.	CASSGVEDEQYF	TGTGCCAGCTCCGGGGTGGAGGACGAGCAGTACTTC
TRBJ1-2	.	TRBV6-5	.	CASSLTGSNYGYTF	TGTGCCAGCAGTTTGACAGGTTCTAACTATGGCTACACCTTC
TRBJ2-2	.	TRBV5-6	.	CASSQRDKTNTGELFF	TGTGCCAGCAGCCAAAGGGACAAAACGAACACCGGGGAGCTGTTTTTT
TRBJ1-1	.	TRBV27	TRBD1	CASSSLQGVNTEAFF	TGTGCCAGCAGTTCCTTACAGGGGGTGAACACTGAAGCTTTCTTT
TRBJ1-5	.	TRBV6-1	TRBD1	CASSGTGVGQPQHF	TGTGCCAGCAGTGGGACAGGGGTCGGTCAGCCCCAGCATTTT
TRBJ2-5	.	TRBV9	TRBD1	CASSSTGGWGETQYF	TGTGCCAGCAGCTCTACAGGGGGCTGGGGGGAGACCCAGTACTTC
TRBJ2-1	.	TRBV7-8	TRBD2	CASSWGLAGGVAKNEQFF	TGTGCCAGCAGCTGGGGACTAGCGGGGGGCGTAGCGAAGAATGAGCAGTTCTTC
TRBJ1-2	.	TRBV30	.	CAGISGTTYGYTF	TGTGCCGGAATTTCGGGGACAACGTATGGCTACACCTTC
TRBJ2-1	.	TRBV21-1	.	CASSKEAGGEQFF	TGTGCCAGCAGCAAAGAAGCGGGGGGGGAGCAGTTCTTC
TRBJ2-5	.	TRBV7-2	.	CASSSSSGETQYF	TGTGCCAGCAGCTCCTCTTCGGGAGAGACCCAGTACTTC
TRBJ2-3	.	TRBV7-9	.	CASSLGTPPSTDTQYF	TGTGCCAGCAGCTTAGGGACACCTCCTAGCACAGATACGCAGTATTTT
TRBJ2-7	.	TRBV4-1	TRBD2	CASSQLGQGREAYEQYF	TGCGCCAGCAGCCAATTAGGCCAGGGACGGGAGGCGTACGAGCAGTACTTC
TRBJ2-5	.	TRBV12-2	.	CASLRNRGEKETQYF	TGTGCAAGTCTTCGTAACAGGGGGGAGAAAGAGACCCAGTACTTC
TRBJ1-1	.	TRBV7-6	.	CASSLEAGRTEAFF	TGTGCCAGCAGCTTAGAAGCGGGTAGGACTGAAGCTTTCTTT
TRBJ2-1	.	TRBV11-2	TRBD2	CASSWGGLALFF	TGTGCCAGCAGCTGGGGGGGACTAGCGTTATTCTTC
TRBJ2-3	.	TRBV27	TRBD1	CASSLSGTGQTDTQYF	TGTGCCAGCAGTTTATCCGGGACAGGACAGACAGATACGCAGTATTTT
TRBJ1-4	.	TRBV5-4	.	CASSLGAAINEKLFF	TGTGCCAGCAGCTTAGGGGCAGCAATTAATGAAAAACTGTTTTTT
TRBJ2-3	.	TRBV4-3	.	CASSQDSAGASTDTQYF	TGCGCCAGCAGCCAAGATAGCGCAGGGGCTAGCACAGATACGCAGTATTTT
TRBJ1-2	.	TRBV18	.	CASSPPGRDYGYTF	TGTGCCAGCTCACCCCCGGGCAGGGACTATGGCTACACCTTC
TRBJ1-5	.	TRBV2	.	CASSPDRPGSNQPQHF	TGTGCCAGCAGTCCCGACAGGCCCGGTAGCAATCAGCCCCAGCATTTT
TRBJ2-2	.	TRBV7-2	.	CASSLDPGIGTGELFF	TGTGCCAGCAGCTTAGACCCAGGGATCGGCACCGGGGAGCTGTTTTTT
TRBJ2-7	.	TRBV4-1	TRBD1	CASSPGTGIYEQYF	TGCGCCAGCAGCCCCGGGACAGGAATCTACGAGCAGTACTTC
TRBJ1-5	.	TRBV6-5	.	CAFRRWAQPQHF	TGTGCCTTCCGGCGTTGGGCTCAGCCCCAGCATTTT
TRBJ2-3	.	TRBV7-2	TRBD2	CASSLVAGAFTDTQYF	TGTGCCAGCAGCTTAGTAGCGGGGGCCTTCACAGATACGCAGTATTTT
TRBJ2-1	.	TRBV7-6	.	CASSQVTGSLGEQFF	TGTGCCAGCAGCCAGGTCACAGGGTCCCTAGGTGAGCAGTTCTTC
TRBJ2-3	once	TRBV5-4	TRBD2	CASNTDSGSTDTQYF	TGTGCCAGCAATACTGATAGCGGGAGCACAGATACGCAGTATTTT
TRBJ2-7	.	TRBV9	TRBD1	CASSPAGDSVGEQYF	TGTGCCAGCAGCCCCGCCGGGGACAGCGTAGGGGAGCAGTACTTC
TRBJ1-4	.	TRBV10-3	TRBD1	CAISTGTATNEKLFF	TGTGCCATCAGTACCGGGACAGCAACTAATGAAAAACTGTTTTTT
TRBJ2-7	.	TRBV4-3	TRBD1	CASSPNAPGQGFDEQYF	TGCGCCAGCAGCCCTAATGCACCGGGACAGGGGTTCGACGAGCAGTACTTC
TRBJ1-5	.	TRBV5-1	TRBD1	CASSSTRDRGHWQPQHF	TGCGCCAGCAGCTCGACCCGGGACAGGGGGCATTGGCAGCCCCAGCATTTT
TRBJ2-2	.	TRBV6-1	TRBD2	CASSDPGLAGAPMGTGELFF	TGTGCCAGCAGTGACCCCGGACTAGCGGGGGCTCCGATGGGGACCGGGGAGCTGTTTTTT
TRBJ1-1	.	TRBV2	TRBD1	CASSDAGGNTEAFF	TGTGCCAGCAGTGACGCAGGGGGGAACACTGAAGCTTTCTTT
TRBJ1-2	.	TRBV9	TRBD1	CASSSPGTGIHYGYTF	TGTGCCAGCAGCTCACCCGGGACAGGGATCCACTATGGCTACACCTTC